A few counts support the clone carrying this T cell receptor beta chain. TCRdb independently ran MiXCR on the 5' RACE reads; one entry per CDR3 protein. The sample holds about 96,000 distinct CDR3 sequences; roughly 15% are singletons and the top ten take about 6.2%. This sample was taken from a study of T cells of healthy individuals. Looked up from germline, CDR1 is MDHEN and CDR2 is SYDVKM. This CDR3 has 17 residues. Trimming took 7 bases from V and 0 from J; bases not matched to a gene: 14. The clonotype was recovered from a human donor in good health. The genes are TRBV28 and TRBJ1-1; 7 bases are shared with TRBD1. CDR3 DNA sequence: TGTGCCAGCATATTCGGGGGGACAGTCTACATGAACACTGAAGCTTTCTTT. Translated: CASIFGGTVYMNTEAFF.